This TCR beta chain was sequenced during a study of T cells in tumors after PD-1 blockade. Trimming cost V 6 bases and J 6 bases, with 14 bases left between them. The CDR3 has 13 amino acids. CDR1 and CDR2 (germline): MNHNY, SVGAGI (reference sequence). This clone was picked up many times. Sequencing was performed with immunoSEQ multiplex PCR; in TCRdb, only in-frame clones are kept and a portion is missing. The table records 54,000 or so clones, about 82% of them present only once. Template: tumor biopsy or peripheral blood genomic DNA, 616-6,004 ng per sample. Sequencing was performed on PBMCs, taken before anti-PD-1 treatment. This sequence originates from a human donor with basal cell carcinoma. The chain combines TRBV6-6 with TRBJ1-1; maybe TRBD1 (5 bases). Here the CDR3 reads CASRNDRRAEAFF. Written as DNA, the CDR3 is TGTGCCAGCAGGAATGACCGCAGGGCTGAAGCTTTCTTT.